This entry lists 9 T cell receptor beta chains sequenced from one sample in a study of blood T cell repertoires in COVID-19. Sequencing was performed with immunoSEQ multiplex PCR; in TCRdb, only in-frame clones are kept and a portion is missing. The repertoire has under 250,000 clones, approximately 91% of them found once; the top ten carry roughly 0.7%. Sequencing was performed on peripheral blood. Receptor source: a man aged 35-49 years with acute or convalescent COVID-19.

The rearrangement uses TRBV27 and TRBJ2-7; tentatively, D is TRBD2 (6 bases). V lost 3 bases and J 5 bases, leaving 14 bases between the germline ends. The CDR3 spans 14 residues. The V gene's germline CDR1 is MNHEY and CDR2 SMNVEV (reference sequence). CDR3 nucleotide sequence: TGTGCCAGCAGTTTCCGGGGGTCCCCGAACGAGCAGTACTTC. Translating gives CASSFRGSPNEQYF.

This rearrangement joins TRBV9 to TRBJ2-3, with D hard to call. CDR1 is SGDLS and CDR2 is YYNGEE in the germline V gene. Trimming left V 3 bases short and J 1 base short, with 9 bases between. There are 14 residues in the CDR3. The CDR3 DNA is TGTGCCAGCAGCGGAACGAGCGGCACAGATACGCAGTATTTT. This translates into CASSGTSGTDTQYF.

This rearrangement joins TRBV5-6 to TRBJ1-3; no clear D. V was cut by 0 bases and J by 0 bases, with 10 bases left in between. The CDR3 consists of 16 residues. Germline assignment: CDR1 SGHDT and CDR2 YYEEEE. The CDR3 sequence is CASSLGQYVSGNTIYF. Here the CDR3 DNA reads TGTGCCAGCAGCTTGGGTCAGTACGTCTCTGGAAACACCATATATTTT.

The rearrangement links TRBV5-1 to TRBJ2-7, with TRBD1 matching 7 bases. Trimming removed 3 bases from V and 6 bases from J; junction bases left unmatched: 12. CDR1 is SGHRS, CDR2 YFSETQ, per germline. The CDR3 is made up of 15 amino acids. The CDR3 DNA follows: TGCGCCAGCAGCTCCGAGGACAGGACCACTTCCGAGCAGTACTTC. It specifies CASSSEDRTTSEQYF.

This clone was recorded only once. This same CDR3 is encoded by further DNA sequences in the sample. The V and J genes are TRBV4-1 and TRBJ2-7; D remains ambiguous. CDR3 length equals 15 residues. The germline CDR1 and CDR2 sequences are MGHRA and YSYEKL. Trimming shortened V by 0 bases and J by 0 bases, and 9 bases separated the two germline ends. The CDR3 sequence: CASSQDRPGSYEQYF. The CDR3 DNA sequence: TGCGCCAGCAGCCAAGATCGCCCGGGCTCCTACGAGCAGTACTTC.

The rearrangement links TRBV5-6 to TRBJ2-3; a possible D gene is TRBD2 (6 bases). CDR1 and CDR2 from the germline V gene are SGHDT and YYEEEE. This CDR3 spans 17 amino acids. V dropped 4 bases and J dropped 2 bases, with 20 bases sitting between them. The CDR3 DNA reads as TGTGCCAGCAGCGAAACGGGACTTGTGGGCCTCACAGATACGCAGTATTTT. Residues: CASSETGLVGLTDTQYF.

The chain couples TRBV29-1 to TRBJ1-1; weak D call: TRBD1 (5 bases). Germline-derived CDR1 and CDR2 are SQVTM and ANQGSEA. This CDR3 contains 13 residues. Trimming removed 5 bases from V and 0 bases from J, with 10 bases in between. This chain's CDR3 is CSVSRGVNTEAFF. CDR3 DNA sequence: TGCAGCGTTTCAAGGGGCGTGAACACTGAAGCTTTCTTT.

This chain connects TRBV3-1 (or the pseudogene TRBV3-2) to TRBJ2-7, with TRBD1 identical over 9 bases. V lost 1 base and J lost 5; bases outside the gene matches: 3. This CDR3 region has 14 residues. Looked up from germline, CDR1 is LGHDT and CDR2 is YNNKEL (reference sequence). CDR3 amino acids: CASSQVDRGHEQYF. Written as DNA, the CDR3 is TGTGCCAGCAGCCAAGTGGACAGGGGCCACGAGCAGTACTTC.

This chain joins TRBV3-1 (or the pseudogene TRBV3-2) and TRBJ2-4; D is possibly TRBD2 (5 bases). Germline lookup yields CDR1 LGHDT and CDR2 YNNKEL (reference sequence). Trimming took 4 bases from V and 0 from J, leaving 7 bases between them. This CDR3 is 14 amino acids long. The CDR3 nucleotides are TGTGCCAGCAGCCCCGGGGAAGCCAAAAACATTCAGTACTTC. It specifies CASSPGEAKNIQYF.